Below are 26 T cell receptor beta chains sequenced from a single sample in a study of technical replicates of blood from a few donors. Clones were sequenced by immunoSEQ multiplex PCR, and TCRdb holds only the in-frame ones, with some missing. The data show about 83,000 clones, 85% to 95% seen once. Sequencing used T cells isolated from PBMCs. These receptors all come from a human donor in good health.

V and J are TRBV7-8 and TRBJ2-6; D not certain. Trimming shortened V by 10 bases and J by 5 bases, and 12 bases separated the two germline ends. The CDR3 contains 13 residues. CDR1 and CDR2 (germline): SGHVS, FQNEAQ. The CDR3 nucleotides are TGTGCCACACAGACCATCCGGGCCAACGTCCTGACTTTC. It yields the protein CATQTIRANVLTF.

The chain uses TRBV12-5 and TRBJ2-1; a weak D match, TRBD2 (5 bases). Germline lookup yields CDR1 LGHNT and CDR2 FRNRAP. This CDR3 has 16 residues. V was trimmed by 0 bases and J by 6 bases, leaving 15 bases between them. CDR3 amino acids: CASGLVLGAGVNEQFF. The CDR3 DNA sequence: TGTGCTAGTGGTTTGGTTCTTGGTGCCGGGGTCAATGAGCAGTTCTTC. Complete variable domain (other parts from reference TRBV12-5 and TRBJ2-1): DARVTQTPRHKVTEMGQEVTMRCQPILGHNTVFWYRQTMMQGLELLAYFRNRAPLDDSGMPKDRFSAEMPDATLATLKIQPSEPRDSAVYFCASGLVLGAGVNEQFFGPGTRLTVL.

V gene TRBV5-1 combines with J gene TRBJ2-7; no clear D gene. V lost 0 bases, J lost 3 bases, and 16 bases lay in between. The CDR3 length is 16 residues. Per the germline V gene, CDR1 is SGHRS and CDR2 is YFSETQ. The CDR3 loop reads CASSLGATGVVYEQYF. In DNA form, the CDR3 reads TGCGCCAGCAGCTTGGGTGCTACGGGTGTCGTCTACGAGCAGTACTTC.

CDR3 protein: CASSLRGQGFHRGYTF. The CDR3 region has the DNA TGTGCCAGCAGTTTAAGGGGACAGGGTTTCCACCGGGGCTACACCTTC. This chain connects TRBV28 to TRBJ1-2; 9 positions agree with TRBD1. The CDR3 contains 16 residues. Germline V gives CDR1 MDHEN, CDR2 SYDVKM. The trim removed 2 bases at V and 8 bases at J, leaving 12 bases unmatched.

The chain links TRBV9 to TRBJ1-1, with a tentative D call TRBD1 (5 bases). Trimming pared 2 bases from V and 1 base from J, leaving 9 bases between. CDR1 and CDR2 from the germline V gene are SGDLS and YYNGEE. The CDR3 runs 14 residues. CDR3 loop: CASSVQTENTEAFF. Here the CDR3 DNA reads TGTGCCAGCAGCGTTCAGACAGAGAACACTGAAGCTTTCTTT.

The table lists this clone with a count of one. V is TRBV6-6 and J is TRBJ2-1; TRBD2 matches at 13 bases. The V segment lost 6 bases and the J segment 4 bases; nucleotides outside the gene matches: 3. The germline CDR1 and CDR2 sequences are MNHNY and SVGAGI (reference sequence). This CDR3 region has 15 residues. In DNA, the CDR3 is TGTGCCAGCAGCCGACTAGCGGGAGGATACAATGAGCAGTTCTTC. It codes for CASSRLAGGYNEQFF.

The rearrangement links TRBV9 to TRBJ2-7; 8 nucleotides align to TRBD1. The germline V gene has CDR1 SGDLS and CDR2 YYNGEE. The CDR3 is 13 residues long. Trimming at V came to 3 bases and at J to 6 bases, leaving 5 bases not matched to a gene. The CDR3 coding sequence is TGTGCCAGCAGCGCCGGGACAGGAACCGAGCAGTACTTC. Translating it yields CASSAGTGTEQYF.

The rearrangement links TRBV27 to TRBJ2-7; 8 nucleotides agree with TRBD1. CDR1 and CDR2 from the germline V gene are MNHEY and SMNVEV (reference sequence). V was clipped by 5 bases and J by 4 bases; unmatched bases: 19. This CDR3 is 18 amino acids long. CDR3 DNA sequence: TGTGCCAGCAGTATATTGCTCCCGGGACAGGTGGTGGCTTACGAGCAGTACTTC. It specifies CASSILLPGQVVAYEQYF.

The DNA of the CDR3 is TGTGCCAGCAAACTTAGCGGGAGGGCCACCGGGGAGCTGTTTTTT. Translating it yields CASKLSGRATGELFF. This chain connects TRBV27 to TRBJ2-2, with TRBD2 matching 11 bases. Germline CDR1 MNHEY, CDR2 SMNVEV (reference sequence). The V and J ends lost 7 bases and 4 bases, in that order; junction bases with no gene match: 5. CDR3 length: 15 amino acids.

This clone was seen a single time. V gene TRBV27 combines with J gene TRBJ2-5; 14 nucleotides line up with TRBD2. There are 15 residues in the CDR3. V lost 8 bases, J lost 5 bases, and 7 bases stayed unmatched. Germline CDR1 and CDR2: MNHEY and SMNVEV (reference sequence). CDR3 DNA: TGTGCCAGCGCGCCTCGACTAGCGGGAGGGGAGACCCAGTACTTC. This encodes CASAPRLAGGETQYF.

The gene calls are TRBV5-1 and TRBJ2-4; D might be TRBD1 (6 bases). Trimming pared 4 bases from V and 5 bases from J, leaving 16 bases between. Looked up from germline, CDR1 is SGHRS and CDR2 is YFSETQ. This CDR3 has 15 amino acids. CDR3 sequence (DNA): TGCGCCAGCAGCAGCGCTACAGGGCTGGAAAACATTCAGTACTTC. Translated, it gives CASSSATGLENIQYF.

This clone has more than one count but fewer than ten. This chain uses TRBV11-2 with TRBJ2-5; D ambiguous. V lost 0 bases, J lost 1 base, and 9 bases lay in between. The CDR3 covers 15 residues. Germline loops: CDR1 SGHAT, CDR2 FQNNGV. The CDR3 DNA follows: TGTGCCAGCAGCTTAGAGAGCACCTTCCAAGAGACCCAGTACTTC. This codes for CASSLESTFQETQYF.

V and J are TRBV7-9 and TRBJ1-4; D remains ambiguous. The germline V gene encodes CDR1 SEHNR and CDR2 FQNEAQ (reference sequence). The V and J ends lost 7 bases and 1 base respectively, with 13 bases between them. This CDR3 comprises 15 residues. Here the CDR3 reads CASTDKRRTNEKLFF. CDR3 in DNA: TGTGCCAGCACCGATAAGAGGAGAACTAATGAAAAACTGTTTTTT.

The chain employs TRBV7-9 and TRBJ1-5; D perhaps matches TRBD1 (5 bases). Germline V gives CDR1 SEHNR, CDR2 FQNEAQ (reference sequence). The V end lost 5 bases, the J end lost 3 bases, and 11 bases lay between the germline ends. CDR3 size: 14 residues. In DNA, the CDR3 is TGTGCCAGCAGCCGGGGGGGGATCAATCAGCCCCAGCATTTT. Translation: CASSRGGINQPQHF.

The CDR3 nucleotides read TGTGCCAGCAGCTTCTACTCCCGGTCCGGAAACACCATATATTTT. Protein sequence: CASSFYSRSGNTIYF. V and J are TRBV7-8 and TRBJ1-3; D gene ambiguous. The germline V gene has CDR1 SGHVS and CDR2 FQNEAQ. V lost 3 bases to trimming and J lost 4 bases, with 13 bases between them. The CDR3 runs to 15 residues.

The chain links TRBV4-2 to TRBJ2-7; D may be TRBD2 (6 bases). V lost 4 bases and J 3 bases, leaving 13 bases between the germline ends. This CDR3 region has 14 residues. CDR1 and CDR2 (germline): LGHNA, YNFKEQ. CDR3 protein: CASSRGAANYEQYF. In DNA form, the CDR3 reads TGTGCCAGCAGCCGCGGGGCCGCAAACTACGAGCAGTACTTC.

The chain recombines TRBV2 with TRBJ2-1; 10 bases agree with TRBD1. Trimming took 4 bases from V and 6 from J; bases not matched to a gene: 6. CDR1 and CDR2 from the germline V gene are SNHLY and FYNNEI. This CDR3 has 15 residues. The CDR3 DNA reads as TGTGCCAGCAGTGTGAAGGACAGGGGGGGCAATGAGCAGTTCTTC. It codes for CASSVKDRGGNEQFF.

The chain combines TRBV27 with TRBJ2-7; 7 nucleotides line up with TRBD1. Germline lookup yields CDR1 MNHEY and CDR2 SMNVEV (reference sequence). The V gene end was trimmed by 3 bases and the J gene end by 0 bases; junction bases not matched to a gene: 2. The CDR3 spans 14 residues. CDR3 nucleotide sequence: TGTGCCAGCAGTTTGGACAGGAGCTCCTACGAGCAGTACTTC. It is translated as CASSLDRSSYEQYF.

The chain couples TRBV5-6 to TRBJ2-7; 8 bases are shared with TRBD2. Germline values: CDR1 SGHDT, CDR2 YYEEEE. After removal of 1 base from V and 0 bases from J, the junction contained 6 bases not matched to a gene. The CDR3 has 16 residues. Written as DNA, the CDR3 is TGTGCCAGCAGCTTGTCTGCAGCGGGGGTCTCCTACGAGCAGTACTTC. Amino acids: CASSLSAAGVSYEQYF.

This clone was seen once. The V gene is TRBV13, the J gene TRBJ1-2, with D possibly matching TRBD1 (6 bases). V lost 4 bases, J lost 8 bases, and 14 bases lay in between. Germline assignment: CDR1 PRHDT and CDR2 FYEKMQ (reference sequence). CDR3 length equals 13 residues. The DNA for the CDR3 is TGTGCCAGCAGCTCAAATAACAGGGTCGGCTACACCTTC. This encodes CASSSNNRVGYTF. Based on the CDR3 plus reference TRBV13 and TRBJ1-2, the full variable domain is AAGVIQSPRHLIKEKRETATLKCYPIPRHDTVYWYQQGPGQDPQFLISFYEKMQSDKGSIPDRFSAQQFSDYHSELNMSSLELGDSALYFCASSSNNRVGYTFGSGTRLTVV.

The rearrangement uses TRBV5-8 and TRBJ2-1; no clear D. The CDR3 contains 10 residues. V lost 1 base, J lost 9 bases, and 2 bases lay in between. CDR1 is SGHTS and CDR2 is YDEGEE in the germline V gene. CDR3 bases: TGTGCCAGCAGCTTGCGTGAGCAGTTCTTC. This sequence encodes CASSLREQFF.

This clone was seen more than once but under ten times. The V call is TRBV7-2, the J call TRBJ2-5, with 8 bases that match TRBD1. The germline V gene has CDR1 SGHTA and CDR2 FQGNSA. J lost 5 bases, V lost 5 bases, and 10 bases had no gene match. CDR3 length: 15 amino acids. CDR3 nucleotide sequence: TGTGCCAGCAGCCCAGCCGGACAGGGATTTGAGACCCAGTACTTC. It specifies CASSPAGQGFETQYF.

This chain links TRBV6-5 with TRBJ1-1, with 7 bases identical to TRBD1. The CDR3 is 14 residues long. V was clipped by 5 bases and J by 10 bases; unmatched bases: 13. Germline CDR1 and CDR2: MNHEY and SVGAGI. This chain's CDR3 is CASSGQTGKRGAFF. CDR3 bases: TGTGCCAGCAGTGGACAGACAGGGAAACGTGGAGCTTTCTTT.

The rearrangement links TRBV18 to TRBJ2-7, with 8 bases aligning to TRBD1. Germline CDR1 is KGHSH and CDR2 is LQKENI. The V segment lost 3 bases and the J segment 6 bases; nucleotides outside the gene matches: 10. This CDR3 comprises 15 residues. This chain's CDR3 is CASSPYRGFEGEQYF. For the CDR3, the DNA is TGTGCCAGCTCACCGTACAGGGGGTTCGAAGGCGAGCAGTACTTC.

V and J are TRBV9 and TRBJ1-5, with a weak D call TRBD1 (6 bases). The germline V gene has CDR1 SGDLS and CDR2 YYNGEE. The CDR3 extends over 15 amino acids. V lost 1 base and J lost 2, with 10 bases in between. In nucleotides, the CDR3 is TGTGCCAGCAGCGTAACGGGGGGCGGCAATCAGCCCCAGCATTTT. Protein: CASSVTGGGNQPQHF.

The V call is TRBV6-5, the J call TRBJ1-5, with 8 bases matching TRBD1. Germline trimming cut 7 bases from V and 2 bases from J; bases unmatched to any gene: 7. CDR1 and CDR2 from the germline V gene are MNHEY and SVGAGI. The CDR3 runs 15 residues. CDR3: CASNRDRSGNQPQHF. In DNA, the CDR3 is TGTGCCAGCAATAGGGACAGGTCTGGCAATCAGCCCCAGCATTTT.